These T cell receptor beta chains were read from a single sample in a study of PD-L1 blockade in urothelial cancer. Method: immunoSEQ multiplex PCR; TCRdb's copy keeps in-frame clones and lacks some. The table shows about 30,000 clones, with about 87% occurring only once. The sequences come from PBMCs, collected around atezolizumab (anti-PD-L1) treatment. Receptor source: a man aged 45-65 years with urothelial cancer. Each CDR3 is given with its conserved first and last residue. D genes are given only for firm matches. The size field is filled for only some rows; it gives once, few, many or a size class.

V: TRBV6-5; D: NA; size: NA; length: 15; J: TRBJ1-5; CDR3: CASSSTGWSNQPQHF; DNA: TGTGCCAGCAGTTCGACAGGATGGAGCAATCAGCCCCAGCATTTT
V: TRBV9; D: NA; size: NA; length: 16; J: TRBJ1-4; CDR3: CASSVGQGPIIEKLFF; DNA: TGTGCCAGCAGCGTAGGGCAGGGCCCTATAATTGAAAAACTGTTTTTT
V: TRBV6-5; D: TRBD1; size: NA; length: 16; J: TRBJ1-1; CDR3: CASSYSRTGTNTEAFF; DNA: TGTGCCAGCAGTTACTCCCGGACAGGGACGAACACTGAAGCTTTCTTT
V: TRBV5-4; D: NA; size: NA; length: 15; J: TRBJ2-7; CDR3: CASSLWERASYEQYF; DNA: TGTGCCAGCAGCCTTTGGGAGAGAGCCTCCTACGAGCAGTACTTC
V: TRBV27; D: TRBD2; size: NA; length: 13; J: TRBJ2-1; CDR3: CASNLAGGNEQFF; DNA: TGTGCCAGTAACCTAGCGGGGGGCAATGAGCAGTTCTTC
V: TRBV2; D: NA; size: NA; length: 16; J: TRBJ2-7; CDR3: CASREAPVGAPYEQYF; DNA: TGTGCCAGCAGGGAGGCCCCCGTGGGGGCGCCCTACGAGCAGTACTTC
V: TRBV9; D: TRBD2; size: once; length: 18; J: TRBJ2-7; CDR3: CASSAHPPGLAGSYEQYF; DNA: TGTGCCAGCAGCGCCCACCCGCCGGGACTAGCGGGGTCCTACGAGCAGTACTTC
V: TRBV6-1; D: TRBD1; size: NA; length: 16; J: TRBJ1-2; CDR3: CASSAASTGPTYGYTF; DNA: TGTGCCAGCAGTGCTGCCTCGACAGGGCCGACCTATGGCTACACCTTC
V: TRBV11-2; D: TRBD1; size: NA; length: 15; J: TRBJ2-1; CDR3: CASSLGQGALDEQFF; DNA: TGTGCCAGCAGCTTAGGACAGGGGGCGTTGGATGAGCAGTTCTTC
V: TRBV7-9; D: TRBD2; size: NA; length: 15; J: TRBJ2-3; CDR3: CASSQVAGGADTQYF; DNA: TGTGCCAGCAGCCAAGTAGCGGGAGGGGCAGATACGCAGTATTTT
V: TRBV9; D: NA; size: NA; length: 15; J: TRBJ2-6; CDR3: CASTKGGAGANVLTF; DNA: TGTGCCAGCACGAAAGGAGGGGCTGGGGCCAACGTCCTGACTTTC
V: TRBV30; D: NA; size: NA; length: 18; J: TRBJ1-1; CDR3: CAWSKFGRGAGANTEAFF; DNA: TGTGCCTGGAGTAAATTCGGGCGGGGGGCCGGGGCGAACACTGAAGCTTTCTTT
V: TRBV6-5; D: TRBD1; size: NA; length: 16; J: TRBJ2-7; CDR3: CASSYSGQGKTYEQYF; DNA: TGTGCCAGCAGTTACTCGGGACAGGGAAAAACCTACGAGCAGTACTTC
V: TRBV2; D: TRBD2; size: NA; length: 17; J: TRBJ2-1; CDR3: CASSDLGGLALVNEQFF; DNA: TGTGCCAGCAGTGACTTGGGAGGACTAGCGTTAGTCAATGAGCAGTTCTTC
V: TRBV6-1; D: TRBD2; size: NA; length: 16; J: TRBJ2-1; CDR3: CASSQATSPGVNEQFF; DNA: TGTGCCAGCAGTCAAGCGACTAGCCCGGGAGTGAATGAGCAGTTCTTC
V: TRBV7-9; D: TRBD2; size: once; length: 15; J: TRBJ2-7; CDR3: CASSFSLASGYEQYF; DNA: TGTGCCAGCAGCTTTTCCCTGGCTAGCGGCTACGAGCAGTACTTC
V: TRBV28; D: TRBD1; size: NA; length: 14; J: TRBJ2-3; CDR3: CASRRQGSTDTQYF; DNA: TGTGCCAGCAGGCGACAGGGTAGCACAGATACGCAGTATTTT
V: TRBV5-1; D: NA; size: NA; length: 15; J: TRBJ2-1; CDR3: CASSLVGNAWVEQFF; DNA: TGCGCCAGCAGCTTGGTGGGCAATGCCTGGGTTGAGCAGTTCTTC
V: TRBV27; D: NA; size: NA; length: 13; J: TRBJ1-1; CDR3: CASSLGGGLEAFF; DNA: TGTGCCAGCAGTTTAGGGGGGGGGCTTGAAGCTTTCTTT